The 16 T cell receptor beta chains below come from one sample, sequenced in a study of response to subunit inactivated influenza vaccine. TCRdb itself ran the RT-PCR reads through MiXCR, one entry per CDR3 protein. The sample records 800,000 or so distinct CDR3 sequences, around 20% being singletons. The sample was PBMCs from blood, taken around 5 days after vaccination. Receptors originate from a middle-aged man who received an inactivated influenza vaccine.

The chain recombines TRBV5-1 with TRBJ2-5, with D perhaps matching TRBD2 (6 bases). This CDR3 is 13 amino acids long. Germline assignment: CDR1 SGHRS and CDR2 YFSETQ. With 8 bases removed from V and 2 bases from J, the gap between germline ends came to 13 bases. CDR3 bases: TGCGCCAGTGCGCGGGGTTCGCAAGAGACCCAGTACTTC. Protein product: CASARGSQETQYF.

The table lists this clonotype with many counts. This chain connects TRBV5-6 to TRBJ2-5, with no clear D. Looked up from germline, CDR1 is SGHDT and CDR2 is YYEEEE. This CDR3 is built from 12 residues. V was clipped by 7 bases and J by 0 bases, with 7 bases between them. The DNA of the CDR3 is TGTGCCAGCTCGATGTACCAAGAGACCCAGTACTTC. Encoded protein: CASSMYQETQYF.

The chain recombines TRBV6-2 or TRBV6-3 with TRBJ2-3; D possibly corresponds to TRBD2 (5 bases). CDR1 is MNHEY and CDR2 is SVGEGT in the germline V gene. The V and J ends lost 0 bases and 4 bases respectively, with 11 bases between them. The CDR3 loop spans 15 amino acids. The CDR3 DNA sequence: TGTGCCAGCAGTTACTCGAGCGCCGGGGCAGATACGCAGTATTTT. Translating it yields CASSYSSAGADTQYF.

This clonotype has more than one count but fewer than ten. The chain combines TRBV20-1 with TRBJ1-5; D remains ambiguous. Germline loops: CDR1 DFQATT, CDR2 SNEGSKA (reference sequence). CDR3 size: 15 residues. The V and J ends lost 3 bases and 1 base respectively, with 13 bases between them. The CDR3 DNA reads TGCAGTGCTAGTCCCGGACTAAGGAGCAATCAGCCCCAGCATTTT. The encoded protein is CSASPGLRSNQPQHF.

The chain recombines TRBV20-1 with TRBJ2-1; D might be TRBD2 (5 bases). Looked up from germline, CDR1 is DFQATT and CDR2 is SNEGSKA (reference sequence). The V end was cut by 6 bases, the J end by 4 bases, with 19 bases between. The CDR3 loop spans 15 amino acids. The CDR3 DNA follows: TGCAGTGCACTAGAGCCCACCCGGGGTTACAATGAGCAGTTCTTC. Residues: CSALEPTRGYNEQFF.

The genes are TRBV5-1 and TRBJ2-6; weak D call: TRBD1 (6 bases). Trimming took 4 bases from V and 1 from J, leaving 9 bases between them. The germline V gene has CDR1 SGHRS and CDR2 YFSETQ. The CDR3 length is 15 residues. CDR3 region: CASSVQGSGANVLTF. CDR3 nucleotides: TGCGCCAGCAGCGTACAGGGTTCTGGGGCCAACGTCCTGACTTTC.

This sequence joins TRBV29-1 and TRBJ2-3; possible D gene TRBD2, 6 bases. The V end was cut by 8 bases, the J end by 3 bases, with 18 bases between. The CDR3 is made up of 14 amino acids. The germline CDR1 and CDR2 sequences are SQVTM and ANQGSEA. The CDR3 region is CSTGEAAVTDTQYF. CDR3 DNA sequence: TGCAGCACTGGGGAGGCGGCAGTGACAGATACGCAGTATTTT.

This clonotype has a handful of counts. The chain carries TRBV6-1 and TRBJ2-2; TRBD1 agrees at 7 bases. Germline assignment: CDR1 MNHNS and CDR2 SASEGT. V shed 6 bases and J 1 base; nucleotides not matched to a gene: 5. This CDR3 has 15 amino acids. The CDR3 here is CASRETGVNTGELFF. The CDR3 region has the DNA TGTGCCAGCAGGGAAACAGGGGTGAACACCGGGGAGCTGTTTTTT.

The V call is TRBV7-9, the J call TRBJ2-3, with D tentatively TRBD1 or TRBD2 (6 bases each). Looked up from germline, CDR1 is SEHNR and CDR2 is FQNEAQ (reference sequence). The CDR3 spans 12 residues. The V end lost 10 bases, the J end lost 8 bases, and 16 bases lay between the germline ends. In nucleotides, the CDR3 is TGTGCCACAGGGGCGGGGAGTGCTACGCAGTATTTT. The encoded protein is CATGAGSATQYF.

The chain couples TRBV29-1 to TRBJ2-7; D gene unclear. Trimming cost V 2 bases and J 9 bases, with 14 bases left between them. This CDR3 has 12 amino acids. CDR1 and CDR2 (germline): SQVTM, ANQGSEA. CDR3 nucleotide sequence: TGCAGCGTTGAAACCGAGTTACCCGGGCAGTACTTC. This sequence encodes CSVETELPGQYF.

CDR3 DNA sequence: TGTGCCACCGGGACAGGGGATCGCTCCTACGAGCAGTACTTC. Translation: CATGTGDRSYEQYF. This sequence joins TRBV10-3 and TRBJ2-7; 10 bases are a match to TRBD1. Per germline, CDR1 ENHRY and CDR2 SYGVKD. The V segment lost 10 bases and the J segment 0 bases; nucleotides outside the gene matches: 6. This CDR3 has 14 amino acids.

This clonotype occurred a few times. The J gene is TRBJ2-2, the V gene TRBV27; 7 bases map to TRBD2. Germline V gene lookup returns CDR1 MNHEY and CDR2 SMNVEV (reference sequence). After removal of 3 bases from V and 0 bases from J, the junction contained 4 bases not matched to a gene. The CDR3 extends over 16 amino acids. The CDR3 DNA sequence: TGTGCCAGCAGTTTCATCGGGAGGCCGAACACCGGGGAGCTGTTTTTT. Translation: CASSFIGRPNTGELFF.

V gene TRBV6-2 or TRBV6-3 combines with J gene TRBJ1-5, with D perhaps TRBD1 (5 bases). Trimming stripped 5 bases from V and 4 bases from J, with 12 bases between. The length of the CDR3 is 14 residues. The germline gives CDR1 MNHEY, CDR2 SVGEGT. CDR3 in amino acids: CASSRQGLNQPQHF. For the CDR3, the DNA is TGTGCCAGCAGTAGGCAGGGCTTAAATCAGCCCCAGCATTTT.

This clonotype has more than one count but fewer than ten. The chain links TRBV12-3 or TRBV12-4 to TRBJ2-5, with TRBD1 matching over 7 bases. This CDR3 has 14 amino acids. V was clipped by 5 bases and J by 5 bases; unmatched bases: 8. CDR3: CASSRGTASETQYF. CDR3 bases: TGTGCCAGCAGTCGAGGGACAGCCAGCGAGACCCAGTACTTC.

This clonotype has at least ten counts. This chain links TRBV7-2 with TRBJ2-1; D unclear. CDR1 and CDR2 from the germline V gene are SGHTA and FQGNSA. The ends were cut back, 3 bases at V and 1 base at J, with 4 bases in the middle. This CDR3 comprises 13 residues. The CDR3 nucleotides read TGTGCCAGCAGCTTGCCATCCTACAATGAGCAGTTCTTC. The encoded protein is CASSLPSYNEQFF.

The V and J genes are TRBV6-6 and TRBJ2-7; perhaps D is TRBD1 or TRBD2 (5 bases each). The V gene's germline CDR1 is MNHNY and CDR2 SVGAGI (reference sequence). V shed 2 bases and J shed 3 bases, with 8 bases lying between them. The CDR3 length is 13 residues. The CDR3 loop is CASSYNGGYEQYF. As DNA, the CDR3 is TGTGCCAGCAGTTACAATGGGGGCTACGAGCAGTACTTC.